The 7 T cell receptor beta chains below all came from one sample that was sequenced in a study of blood T cell repertoires in COVID-19. Here immunoSEQ multiplex PCR was the method, and the copy in TCRdb shows in-frame clones only, minus some. The sample has 240,000 or so clones, 88% seen once. Sequences were obtained from peripheral blood. These receptors came from a woman between 25 and 40 years old with acute or convalescent COVID-19.

This chain connects TRBV7-2 to TRBJ2-1; TRBD2 might be the D (6 bases). There are 16 residues in the CDR3. Germline CDR1 is SGHTA and CDR2 is FQGNSA. Between the trimmed V and J ends, which lost 0 bases and 7 bases, there was a span of 16 bases. The CDR3 region has the DNA TGTGCCAGCAGCTTAGCGGCCCCAGTAGCGGAAAATGAGCAGTTCTTC. The encoded protein is CASSLAAPVAENEQFF.

This sequence joins TRBV6-6 and TRBJ2-2; 7 nucleotides agree with TRBD2. CDR1 and CDR2 (germline): MNHNY, SVGAGI (reference sequence). The CDR3 loop spans 13 amino acids. V was pared by 10 bases and J by 3 bases, with 5 bases of the junction left unmatched. The CDR3: CATGLEDTGELFF. CDR3 nucleotides: TGTGCCACAGGACTAGAAGACACCGGGGAGCTGTTTTTT.

The rearrangement links TRBV9 to TRBJ2-1; 9 bases fit TRBD1. This CDR3 is 16 amino acids long. V lost 1 base and J lost 8; bases outside the gene matches: 10. Germline loops: CDR1 SGDLS, CDR2 YYNGEE. This CDR3 reads CASSVPRGQGGDEQFF. In nucleotides, the CDR3 is TGTGCCAGCAGCGTACCGCGGGGACAGGGAGGGGATGAGCAGTTCTTC.

This rearrangement joins TRBV27 to TRBJ2-3; possibly TRBD1 for D (6 bases). The CDR3 contains 15 residues. Between the trimmed V and J ends, which lost 3 bases and 0 bases, there was a span of 10 bases. Germline V CDR1 and CDR2: MNHEY, SMNVEV (reference sequence). CDR3 sequence: CASSLHRESTDTQYF. The DNA of the CDR3 is TGTGCCAGCAGTTTGCACAGGGAAAGCACAGATACGCAGTATTTT.

The chain couples TRBV3-1 (or the pseudogene TRBV3-2) to TRBJ1-2; 12 nucleotides match TRBD1. The V gene's germline CDR1 is LGHDT and CDR2 YNNKEL (reference sequence). Germline trimming cut 3 bases from V and 7 bases from J; bases unmatched to any gene: 9. The CDR3 is made up of 16 amino acids. CDR3 DNA sequence: TGTGCCAGCAGCCAGCATCCGGGACAGGGGGCCTGTGGCTACACCTTC. Translating gives CASSQHPGQGACGYTF.

The chain joins TRBV19 to TRBJ2-1; 12 bases match TRBD2. The CDR3 length is 16 residues. V shed 7 bases and J 3 bases; nucleotides not matched to a gene: 7. Germline V lookup: CDR1 LNHDA, CDR2 SQIVND (reference sequence). For the CDR3, the DNA is TGTGCCAGTACCCCCAGACTAGCGGGAGTCTACAATGAGCAGTTCTTC. Protein sequence: CASTPRLAGVYNEQFF.

This clone appeared a few times. Other nucleotide sequences in the sample specify the same CDR3. This chain joins TRBV12-3 or TRBV12-4 and TRBJ1-2, with 7 nucleotides matching TRBD1. This CDR3 comprises 13 residues. The V segment lost 1 base and the J segment 4 bases; nucleotides outside the gene matches: 0. CDR3 coding DNA: TGTGCCAGCAGTTTAGGGGACAGCTATGGCTACACCTTC. Translation gives CASSLGDSYGYTF.